Listed here are 28 T cell receptor beta chains from one sample, sequenced in a study of patients and donors after allogeneic stem cell transplantation. TCRdb analysed the RT-PCR reads with MiXCR anew, one entry per CDR3 protein. Of about a million distinct CDR3 sequences listed, roughly 18% are singletons. The sample consisted of blood, either unsorted or a sorted T cell fraction (not recorded which). The receptor set was obtained from a human donor who was either an allogeneic HSCT recipient or a stem cell or donor lymphocyte infusion donor (not recorded which). It is not recorded whose cells these are; they may come from a transplant donor.

This clonotype was observed a few times. The CDR3 here is CASSQDGTVEEQFF. Here the CDR3 DNA reads TGCGCCAGCAGCCAAGATGGTACGGTTGAAGAGCAGTTCTTC. The rearrangement joins TRBV4-1 to TRBJ2-1; D ambiguous. V lost 0 bases to trimming and J lost 10 bases, with 13 bases between them. Looked up from germline, CDR1 is MGHRA and CDR2 is YSYEKL. The CDR3 spans 14 residues.

This clonotype was observed a handful of times. This rearrangement joins TRBV4-2 to TRBJ1-1, with D unclear. Deletions cut 5 bases from V and 7 bases from J, with 14 bases between. The V gene's germline CDR1 is LGHNA and CDR2 YNFKEQ. The CDR3 spans 13 residues. The chain's CDR3 is CASSVIPLVEAFF. Here the CDR3 DNA reads TGTGCCAGCAGCGTCATTCCACTGGTTGAAGCTTTCTTT.

The table lists this clonotype with many counts. The chain carries TRBV12-3 or TRBV12-4 and TRBJ2-7; possible D gene TRBD2, 6 bases. With 3 bases removed from V and 2 bases from J, the gap between germline ends came to 14 bases. This CDR3 is built from 15 residues. The CDR3 is CASSFAQRAPYEQYF. The CDR3 DNA follows: TGTGCCAGCAGTTTCGCCCAGCGGGCCCCCTACGAGCAGTACTTC.

The V gene is TRBV11-1, the J gene TRBJ1-5, with 10 bases identical to TRBD1. The CDR3 consists of 19 residues. The germline gives CDR1 SGHAT, CDR2 FQDESV (reference sequence). The ends lost 0 bases at V and 0 bases at J; junction bases unmatched: 8. CDR3 in amino acids: CASSLARGTGEGSNQPQHF. CDR3 DNA sequence: TGTGCCAGCAGCTTAGCGCGCGGGACAGGGGAAGGTAGCAATCAGCCCCAGCATTTT.

The V call is TRBV21-1, the J call TRBJ2-5. TRBV21-1 is noted as a pseudogene. This CDR3 has 14 residues. The CDR3 spells CASSKRQDQETQYF. DNA of the CDR3: TGTGCCAGCAGCAAAAGGCAGGACCAAGAGACCCAGTACTTC.

The chain joins TRBV30 to TRBJ2-7, with 9 bases aligning to TRBD2. CDR3 length: 15 amino acids. J lost 0 bases, V lost 0 bases, and 3 bases had no gene match. Looked up from germline, CDR1 is GTSNPN and CDR2 is SVGIG (reference sequence). CDR3 protein: CAWSVSSGISYEQYF. The CDR3 nucleotides are TGTGCCTGGAGTGTCTCTAGCGGGATCTCCTACGAGCAGTACTTC.

The rearrangement joins TRBV11-3 to TRBJ2-1, with 11 nucleotides matching TRBD2. Germline assignment: CDR1 SGHNT and CDR2 YENEEA. The CDR3 is 17 residues long. The V gene end was trimmed by 0 bases and the J gene end by 7 bases; junction bases not matched to a gene: 8. The CDR3 region has the DNA TGTGCCAGCAGCTTAGACCTTAGCGGGGGGGCCTCGAATGAGCAGTTCTTC. It is translated as CASSLDLSGGASNEQFF.

The sample holds many counts of this clonotype. This chain connects TRBV7-2 to TRBJ2-2; 11 nucleotides match TRBD2. The CDR3 runs to 16 residues. The trim removed 4 bases at V and 5 bases at J, leaving 6 bases unmatched. CDR1 SGHTA and CDR2 FQGNSA come from the germline V gene. CDR3 loop: CASSSWTSGLTGELFF. As DNA, the CDR3 is TGTGCCAGCAGCTCCTGGACTAGCGGGCTGACCGGGGAGCTGTTTTTT.

This clonotype showed up just a few times. V is TRBV12-3 or TRBV12-4 and J is TRBJ2-7; a possible D gene is TRBD1 (6 bases). V was shortened by 3 bases and J by 2 bases, with 14 bases between the two germline ends. CDR3 size: 15 residues. The CDR3 sequence is CASSLGRGAPYEQYF. The CDR3 nucleotides read TGTGCCAGCAGTTTGGGCAGGGGTGCGCCCTACGAGCAGTACTTC.

This chain links TRBV10-3 with TRBJ2-1; TRBD2 matches 11 bases. The length of the CDR3 is 15 residues. CDR1 is ENHRY, CDR2 SYGVKD, per germline. J lost 5 bases, V lost 10 bases, and 10 bases had no gene match. The CDR3 bases are TGTGCCACCGCCCGGGCTAGCGGGAGGAACAATGAGCAGTTCTTC. This codes for CATARASGRNNEQFF.

This clonotype came up a few times. This sequence joins TRBV5-1 and TRBJ2-3; D gene ambiguous. This CDR3 has 15 residues. The germline V gene encodes CDR1 SGHRS and CDR2 YFSETQ. The V and J ends lost 3 bases and 0 bases respectively, with 11 bases between them. CDR3 residues: CASSSTYSSTDTQYF. CDR3 coding DNA: TGCGCCAGCAGCTCGACGTATTCTAGCACAGATACGCAGTATTTT.

J is TRBJ2-2 and V is TRBV7-9; D uncertain. The CDR3 spans 14 residues. Between the trimmed V and J ends, which lost 0 bases and 6 bases, there was a span of 8 bases. Germline assignment: CDR1 SEHNR and CDR2 FQNEAQ (reference sequence). CDR3 in amino acids: CASSLAESAGELFF. In nucleotides, the CDR3 is TGTGCCAGCAGCTTAGCGGAGAGTGCCGGGGAGCTGTTTTTT.

In this sample, this clonotype turned up a few times. The chain uses TRBV6-2 or TRBV6-3 and TRBJ2-1; 11 bases agree with TRBD2. The CDR3 is 18 amino acids. Germline V gene data show CDR1 as MNHEY and CDR2 as SVGEGT. The V and J ends lost 4 bases and 4 bases, in that order; junction bases with no gene match: 12. The CDR3 DNA is TGTGCCAGCAGTTTCTACCAAGGACTAGCGGGTCTGTACAATGAGCAGTTCTTC. This encodes CASSFYQGLAGLYNEQFF.

This rearrangement joins TRBV29-1 to TRBJ1-4; 8 bases match TRBD1. This CDR3 comprises 13 residues. In germline, CDR1 is SQVTM, CDR2 ANQGSEA. V lost 4 bases to trimming and J lost 6 bases; unmatched junction nucleotides: 4. Written as DNA, the CDR3 is TGCAGCGTTGTCAGGGGGCCGGATGAAAAACTGTTTTTT. It translates to CSVVRGPDEKLFF.

The V call is TRBV5-5, the J call TRBJ2-7; either TRBD1 or TRBD2 may fit D (5 bases each). Germline V gives CDR1 SGHKS, CDR2 YYEKEE (reference sequence). CDR3 length: 12 amino acids. V lost 3 bases to trimming and J lost 5 bases, with 9 bases between them. DNA of the CDR3: TGTGCCAGCAGCTCCAGGGAGAACGAGCAGTACTTC. Encoded protein: CASSSRENEQYF.

The gene calls are TRBV20-1 and TRBJ2-7, with 8 bases identical to TRBD2. This CDR3 has 13 residues. V was clipped by 5 bases and J by 3 bases; unmatched bases: 6. CDR1 and CDR2 (germline): DFQATT, SNEGSKA (reference sequence). The CDR3 is CSAQREIRYEQYF. CDR3 coding DNA: TGCAGTGCTCAGCGGGAGATTCGCTACGAGCAGTACTTC.

This clonotype was seen a handful of times. The CDR3 reads CASSLDLSRGGTEAFF. The CDR3 DNA sequence: TGCGCCAGCAGCTTGGACCTTAGCAGGGGTGGCACTGAAGCTTTCTTT. This rearrangement joins TRBV5-1 to TRBJ1-1, with a weak D call TRBD1 (6 bases). Germline V CDR1 and CDR2: SGHRS, YFSETQ. This CDR3 is 16 amino acids long. The ends were cut back, 0 bases at V and 4 bases at J, with 16 bases in the middle.

This clonotype turned up a few times. The chain uses TRBV5-6 and TRBJ1-5; D not resolved. CDR3 length: 13 residues. Trimming cost V 1 base and J 3 bases, with 5 bases left between them. CDR1 is SGHDT, CDR2 YYEEEE, per germline. As DNA, the CDR3 is TGTGCCAGCAGCTTGAGTTTCAATCAGCCCCAGCATTTT. Its translation is CASSLSFNQPQHF.

This clonotype was counted between two and nine times. This sequence joins TRBV5-6 and TRBJ2-3; 8 bases align to TRBD2. Germline-derived CDR1 and CDR2 are SGHDT and YYEEEE. The CDR3 covers 15 residues. V lost 7 bases to trimming and J lost 2 bases; unmatched junction nucleotides: 9. CDR3 DNA sequence: TGTGCCAGCGAGCTGGCGGGGGGATCCACAGATACGCAGTATTTT. It encodes CASELAGGSTDTQYF.

This clonotype was detected many times. CDR3 in DNA: TGTGCCAGCCTCTTTCCCGGGTCCGAAGCTTTCTTT. Translated, it gives CASLFPGSEAFF. This sequence joins TRBV12-3 or TRBV12-4 and TRBJ1-1; D not certain. V lost 8 bases to trimming and J lost 8 bases, with 15 bases between them. The CDR3 sequence is 12 residues long.

J is TRBJ1-1 and V is TRBV12-3 or TRBV12-4, with a tentative D call TRBD1 (5 bases). The CDR3 length is 14 residues. Trimming removed 7 bases at V and 3 bases at J, with 15 bases between. Written as DNA, the CDR3 is TGTGCCAGCACCGTAGGCAGGGCGGACACTGAAGCTTTCTTT. This codes for CASTVGRADTEAFF.

This clonotype was seen repeatedly, ten times or more. The chain has TRBV5-1 and TRBJ2-2; 11 nucleotides match TRBD2. Germline CDR1 SGHRS, CDR2 YFSETQ. The V and J ends lost 5 bases and 2 bases, in that order; junction bases with no gene match: 5. The CDR3 consists of 16 residues. The CDR3 loop is CASSTGTSGNTGELFF. CDR3 sequence (DNA): TGCGCCAGCAGTACCGGGACTAGCGGTAACACCGGGGAGCTGTTTTTT. The entire variable domain, with the rest obtained from reference TRBV5-1 and TRBJ2-2, is as follows: KAGVTQTPRYLIKTRGQQVTLSCSPISGHRSVSWYQQTPGQGLQFLFEYFSETQRNKGNFPGRFSGRQFSNSRSEMNVSTLELGDSALYLCASSTGTSGNTGELFFGEGSRLTVL.

This clonotype was seen a single time. This rearrangement joins TRBV6-2 or TRBV6-3 to TRBJ2-4, with D possibly being TRBD2 (5 bases). This CDR3 is built from 17 residues. From germline, CDR1 is MNHEY and CDR2 SVGEGT. Trimming removed 4 bases from V and 0 bases from J, with 16 bases in between. CDR3 DNA sequence: TGTGCCAGCAGTTCCTTCAGGCGGGTGAAAGCCAAAAACATTCAGTACTTC. This gives the protein CASSSFRRVKAKNIQYF.

This chain joins TRBV20-1 and TRBJ2-7, with D perhaps matching TRBD2 (6 bases). The V and J ends lost 5 bases and 3 bases respectively, with 14 bases between them. This CDR3 contains 13 residues. Looked up from germline, CDR1 is DFQATT and CDR2 is SNEGSKA (reference sequence). CDR3 protein: CSAGGIAVYEQYF. Here the CDR3 DNA reads TGCAGTGCTGGGGGGATAGCGGTCTACGAGCAGTACTTC.

V is TRBV12-3 or TRBV12-4 and J is TRBJ2-7; TRBD1 or TRBD2 may be the D gene (5 bases each). V was cut by 5 bases and J by 2 bases, with 10 bases left in between. The CDR3 runs to 13 residues. CDR3 sequence: CASSRDGPYEQYF. CDR3 DNA: TGTGCCAGCAGTCGGGACGGCCCCTACGAGCAGTACTTC.

The rearrangement joins TRBV9 to TRBJ2-7, with D possibly TRBD2 on 6 matching bases. V was trimmed by 3 bases and J by 3 bases, leaving 10 bases between them. From germline, CDR1 is SGDLS and CDR2 YYNGEE. The CDR3 has 13 residues. This chain's CDR3 is CASSEGLIYEQYF. CDR3 bases: TGTGCCAGCAGCGAGGGACTTATCTACGAGCAGTACTTC.

The chain couples TRBV19 to TRBJ2-1, with a tentative D call TRBD1 (6 bases). The CDR3 loop spans 15 amino acids. The germline V gene encodes CDR1 LNHDA and CDR2 SQIVND (reference sequence). V was clipped by 5 bases and J by 2 bases, with 13 bases between them. CDR3 region: CASSWEGGTYNEQFF. The CDR3 DNA is TGTGCCAGTAGTTGGGAAGGGGGAACCTACAATGAGCAGTTCTTC.

In DNA form, the CDR3 reads TGTGCCAGCAGTTACCAGGGGTCAAAATATGGCTACACCTTC. As protein: CASSYQGSKYGYTF. V gene TRBV27 combines with J gene TRBJ1-2; TRBD1 might be the D (6 bases). The CDR3 runs to 14 residues. With 4 bases removed from V and 5 bases from J, the gap between germline ends came to 14 bases. Germline CDR1 is MNHEY and CDR2 is SMNVEV (reference sequence).